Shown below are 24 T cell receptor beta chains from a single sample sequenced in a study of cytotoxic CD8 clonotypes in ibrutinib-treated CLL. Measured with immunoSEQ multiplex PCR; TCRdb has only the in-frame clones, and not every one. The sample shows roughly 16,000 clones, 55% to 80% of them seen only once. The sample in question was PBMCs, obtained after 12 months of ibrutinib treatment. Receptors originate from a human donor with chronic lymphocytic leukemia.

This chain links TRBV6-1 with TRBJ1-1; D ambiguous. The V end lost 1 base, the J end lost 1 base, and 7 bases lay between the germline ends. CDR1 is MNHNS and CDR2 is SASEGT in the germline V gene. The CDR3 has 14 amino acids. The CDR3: CASSEGGPNTEAFF. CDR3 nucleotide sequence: TGTGCCAGCAGTGAAGGAGGGCCGAACACTGAAGCTTTCTTT.

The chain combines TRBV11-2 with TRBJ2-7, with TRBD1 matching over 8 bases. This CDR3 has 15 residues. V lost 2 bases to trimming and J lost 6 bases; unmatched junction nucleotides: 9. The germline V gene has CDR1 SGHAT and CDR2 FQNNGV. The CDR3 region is CASSLRQGALREQYF. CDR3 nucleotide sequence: TGTGCCAGCAGCTTACGGCAGGGGGCGCTCCGCGAGCAGTACTTC.

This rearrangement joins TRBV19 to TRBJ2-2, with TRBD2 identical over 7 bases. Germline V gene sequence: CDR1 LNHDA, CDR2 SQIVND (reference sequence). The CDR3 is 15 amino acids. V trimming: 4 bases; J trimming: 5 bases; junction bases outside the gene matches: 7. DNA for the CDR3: TGTGCCAGTAGTACCTGGCTAGCGGTGACCGGGGAGCTGTTTTTT. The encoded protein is CASSTWLAVTGELFF.

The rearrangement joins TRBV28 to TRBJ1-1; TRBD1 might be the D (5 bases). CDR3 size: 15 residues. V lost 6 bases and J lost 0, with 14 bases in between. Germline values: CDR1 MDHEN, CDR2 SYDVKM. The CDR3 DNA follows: TGTGCCAGCAGACCGACGGGGGGGATGAACACTGAAGCTTTCTTT. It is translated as CASRPTGGMNTEAFF.

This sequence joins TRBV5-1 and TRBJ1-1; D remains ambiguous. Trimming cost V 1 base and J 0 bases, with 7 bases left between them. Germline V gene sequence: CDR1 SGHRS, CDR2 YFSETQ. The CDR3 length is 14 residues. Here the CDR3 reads CASSLSVLNTEAFF. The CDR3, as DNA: TGCGCCAGCAGCTTGTCGGTATTGAACACTGAAGCTTTCTTT.

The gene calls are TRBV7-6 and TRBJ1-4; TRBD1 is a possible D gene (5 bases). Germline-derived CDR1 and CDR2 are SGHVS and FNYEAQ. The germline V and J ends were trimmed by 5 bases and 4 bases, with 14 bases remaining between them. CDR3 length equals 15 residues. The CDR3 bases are TGTGCCAGCAGCGCCGCGGGGGGGGTTAATGAAAAACTGTTTTTT. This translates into CASSAAGGVNEKLFF.

The CDR3 DNA reads as TGTGCCAGCAGCCGAGACAGGGATAATGAGCAGTTCTTC. Amino acid sequence: CASSRDRDNEQFF. The rearrangement links TRBV7-9 to TRBJ2-1, with 7 bases lining up with TRBD1. This CDR3 spans 13 amino acids. Germline CDR1 reads SEHNR; CDR2 reads FQNEAQ (reference sequence). V lost 5 bases, J lost 7 bases, and 5 bases stayed unmatched.

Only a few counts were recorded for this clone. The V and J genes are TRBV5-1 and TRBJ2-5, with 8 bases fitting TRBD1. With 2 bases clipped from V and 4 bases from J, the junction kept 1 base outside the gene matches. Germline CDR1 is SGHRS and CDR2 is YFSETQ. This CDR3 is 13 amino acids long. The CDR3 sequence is CASSFGTGETQYF. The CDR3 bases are TGCGCCAGCAGCTTTGGGACAGGAGAGACCCAGTACTTC.

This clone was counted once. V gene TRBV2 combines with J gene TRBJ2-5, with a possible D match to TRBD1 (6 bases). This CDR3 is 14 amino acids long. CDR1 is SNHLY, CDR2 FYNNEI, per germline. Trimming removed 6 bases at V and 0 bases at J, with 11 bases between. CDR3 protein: CASSVQGNQETQYF. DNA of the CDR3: TGTGCCAGCAGCGTACAGGGAAACCAAGAGACCCAGTACTTC. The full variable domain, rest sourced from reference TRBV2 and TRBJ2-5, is EPEVTQTPSHQVTQMGQEVILRCVPISNHLYFYWYRQILGQKVEFLVSFYNNEISEKSEIFDDQFSVERPDGSNFTLKIRSTKLEDSAMYFCASSVQGNQETQYFGPGTRLLVL.

Written as DNA, the CDR3 is TGTGCCAGCAGTGAAAGCTCCTACGAGCAGTACTTC. This translates into CASSESSYEQYF. J is TRBJ2-7 and V is TRBV6-1; D is unresolved. V was pared by 2 bases and J by 0 bases, with 2 bases between. The length of the CDR3 is 12 residues. The V gene's germline CDR1 is MNHNS and CDR2 SASEGT.

The CDR3 region is CASLNVTGNIQYF. CDR3 coding DNA: TGTGCCAGCCTCAATGTGACAGGGAACATTCAGTACTTC. The chain employs TRBV28 and TRBJ2-4, with 7 bases identical to TRBD1. The CDR3 is 13 residues long. Per the germline V gene, CDR1 is MDHEN and CDR2 is SYDVKM. V shed 8 bases, J shed 7 bases, and the junction held 8 bases outside the gene matches.

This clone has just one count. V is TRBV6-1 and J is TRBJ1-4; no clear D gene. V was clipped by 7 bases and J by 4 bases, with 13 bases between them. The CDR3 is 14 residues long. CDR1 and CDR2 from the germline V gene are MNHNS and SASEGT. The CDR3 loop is CASTPRGSNEKLFF. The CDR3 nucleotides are TGTGCCAGCACCCCCCGTGGTAGTAATGAAAAACTGTTTTTT.

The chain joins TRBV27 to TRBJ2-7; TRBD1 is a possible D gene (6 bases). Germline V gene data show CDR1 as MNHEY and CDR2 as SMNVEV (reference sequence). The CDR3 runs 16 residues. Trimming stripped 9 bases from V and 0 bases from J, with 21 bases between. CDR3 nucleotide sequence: TGTGCCAGGAAGACCGCAGGGGCGGCTTGCTCCTACGAGCAGTACTTC. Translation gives CARKTAGAACSYEQYF.

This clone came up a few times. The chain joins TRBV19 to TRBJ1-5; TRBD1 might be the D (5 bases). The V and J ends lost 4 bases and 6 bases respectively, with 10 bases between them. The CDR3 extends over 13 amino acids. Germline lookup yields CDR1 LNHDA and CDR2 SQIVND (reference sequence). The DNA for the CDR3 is TGTGCCAGTAGTAGGGGACTCAGTCAGCCCCAGCATTTT. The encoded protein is CASSRGLSQPQHF.

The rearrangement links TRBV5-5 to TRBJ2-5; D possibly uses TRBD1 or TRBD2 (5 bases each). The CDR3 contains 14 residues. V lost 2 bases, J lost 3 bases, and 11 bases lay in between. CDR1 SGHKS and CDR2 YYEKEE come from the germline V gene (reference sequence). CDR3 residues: CASSFEGRKETQYF. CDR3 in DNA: TGTGCCAGCAGCTTTGAGGGACGGAAAGAGACCCAGTACTTC. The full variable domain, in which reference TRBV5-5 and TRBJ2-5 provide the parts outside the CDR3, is DAGVTQSPTHLIKTRGQQVTLRCSPISGHKSVSWYQQVLGQGPQFIFQYYEKEERGRGNFPDRFSARQFPNYSSELNVNALLLGDSALYLCASSFEGRKETQYFGPGTRLLVL.

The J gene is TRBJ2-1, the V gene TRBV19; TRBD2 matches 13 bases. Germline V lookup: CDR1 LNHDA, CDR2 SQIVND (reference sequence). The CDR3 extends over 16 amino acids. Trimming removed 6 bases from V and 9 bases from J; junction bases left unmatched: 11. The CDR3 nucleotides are TGTGCCAGTAGGAGACAAGGGACTAGCGGGATAGTTGAGCAGTTCTTC. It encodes CASRRQGTSGIVEQFF.

The CDR3 spells CASSFSRARNEQFF. The CDR3 nucleotides are TGTGCCAGCAGCTTCAGCAGGGCCCGAAATGAGCAGTTCTTC. The gene calls are TRBV11-3 and TRBJ2-1; tentatively, D is TRBD1 (5 bases). This CDR3 is built from 14 residues. V lost 3 bases and J 7 bases, leaving 13 bases between the germline ends. Germline CDR1 SGHNT, CDR2 YENEEA.

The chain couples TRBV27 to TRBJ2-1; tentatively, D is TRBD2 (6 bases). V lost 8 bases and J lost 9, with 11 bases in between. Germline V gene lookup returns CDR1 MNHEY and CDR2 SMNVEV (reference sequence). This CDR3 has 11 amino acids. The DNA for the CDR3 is TGTGCCAGCTTTAGCGGCGTTGAGCAGTTCTTC. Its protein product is CASFSGVEQFF.

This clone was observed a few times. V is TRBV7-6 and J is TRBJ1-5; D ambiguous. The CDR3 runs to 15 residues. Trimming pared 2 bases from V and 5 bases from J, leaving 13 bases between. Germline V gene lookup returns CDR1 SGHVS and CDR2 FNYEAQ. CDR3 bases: TGTGCCAGCAGCTTAAGTTCGGGCAGAGATCAGCCCCAGCATTTT. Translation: CASSLSSGRDQPQHF. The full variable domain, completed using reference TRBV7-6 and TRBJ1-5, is GAGVSQSPRYKVTKRGQDVALRCDPISGHVSLYWYRQALGQGPEFLTYFNYEAQQDKSGLPNDRFSAERPEGSISTLTIQRTEQRDSAMYRCASSLSSGRDQPQHFGDGTRLSIL.

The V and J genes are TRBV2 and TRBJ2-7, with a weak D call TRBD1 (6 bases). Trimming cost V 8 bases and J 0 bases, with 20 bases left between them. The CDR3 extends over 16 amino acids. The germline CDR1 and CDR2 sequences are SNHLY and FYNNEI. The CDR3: CASASLGTRASYEQYF. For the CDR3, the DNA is TGTGCCAGCGCTTCACTAGGGACACGTGCCTCCTACGAGCAGTACTTC. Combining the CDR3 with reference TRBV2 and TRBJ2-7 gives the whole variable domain EPEVTQTPSHQVTQMGQEVILRCVPISNHLYFYWYRQILGQKVEFLVSFYNNEISEKSEIFDDQFSVERPDGSNFTLKIRSTKLEDSAMYFCASASLGTRASYEQYFGPGTRLTVT.

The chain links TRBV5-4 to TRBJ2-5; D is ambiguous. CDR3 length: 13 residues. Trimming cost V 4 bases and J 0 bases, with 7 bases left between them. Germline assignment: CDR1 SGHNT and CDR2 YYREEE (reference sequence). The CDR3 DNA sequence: TGTGCCAGCAGCCATTACTACCAAGAGACCCAGTACTTC. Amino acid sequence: CASSHYYQETQYF.

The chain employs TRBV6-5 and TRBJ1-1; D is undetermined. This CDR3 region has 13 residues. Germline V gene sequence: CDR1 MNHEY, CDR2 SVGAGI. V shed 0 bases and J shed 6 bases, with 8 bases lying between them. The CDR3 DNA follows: TGTGCCAGCAGTTACTCGGTGGGTGCTGAAGCTTTCTTT. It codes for CASSYSVGAEAFF.

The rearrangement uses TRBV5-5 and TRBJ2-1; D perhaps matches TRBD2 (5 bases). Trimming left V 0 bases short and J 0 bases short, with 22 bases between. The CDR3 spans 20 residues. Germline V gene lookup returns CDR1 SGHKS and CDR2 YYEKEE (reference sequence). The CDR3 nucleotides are TGTGCCAGCAGCTTGGCCTCTTCGGGCCTAGCAGGTAGCTCCTACAATGAGCAGTTCTTC. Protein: CASSLASSGLAGSSYNEQFF.

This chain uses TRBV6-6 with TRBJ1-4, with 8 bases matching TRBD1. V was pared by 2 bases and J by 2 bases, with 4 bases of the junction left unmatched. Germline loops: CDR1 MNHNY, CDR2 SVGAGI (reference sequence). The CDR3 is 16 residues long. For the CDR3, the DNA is TGTGCCAGCAGTTACCGTCGGACAGGGACTAATGAAAAACTGTTTTTT. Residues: CASSYRRTGTNEKLFF.